A single sample is the source of the 23 T cell receptor beta chains below, sequenced in a study of immune evolution from preneoplasia to lung adenocarcinoma. The table came from immunoSEQ multiplex PCR; TCRdb's copy has only in-frame clones and leaves some out. The sample carries about 5,500 clones, approximately 82% recorded once. The source material was FFPE adjacent normal lung tissue. The receptor source for this set is an older person with lung adenocarcinoma.

The chain recombines TRBV28 with TRBJ1-2; no definite D call. The V gene's germline CDR1 is MDHEN and CDR2 SYDVKM. The CDR3 length is 13 residues. V dropped 7 bases and J dropped 4 bases, with 13 bases sitting between them. Written as DNA, the CDR3 is TGTGCCAGCACCCCGAGGGCCTCCTATGGCTACACCTTC. Translation: CASTPRASYGYTF.

This sequence joins TRBV11-2 and TRBJ2-7; the D gene is possibly TRBD1 (5 bases). V lost 1 base and J 9 bases, leaving 13 bases between the germline ends. Germline values: CDR1 SGHAT, CDR2 FQNNGV. This CDR3 is built from 13 residues. Here the CDR3 reads CASSLADIRGQYF. As DNA, the CDR3 is TGTGCCAGCAGCTTAGCGGACATTCGAGGGCAGTACTTC.

This clone was seen a handful of times. This chain uses TRBV9 with TRBJ2-1; 10 bases agree with TRBD2. The CDR3 is 15 residues long. Losses at the gene ends were 3 bases for V and 7 bases for J; bases not matched to a gene: 7. The germline CDR1 and CDR2 sequences are SGDLS and YYNGEE. The CDR3 loop reads CASSASSGGQNEQFF. CDR3 DNA sequence: TGTGCCAGCAGCGCCTCTAGCGGGGGTCAGAATGAGCAGTTCTTC. Together with reference TRBV9 and TRBJ2-1, the CDR3 gives the full variable domain: DSGVTQTPKHLITATGQRVTLRCSPRSGDLSVYWYQQSLDQGLQFLIQYYNGEERAKGNILERFSAQQFPDLHSELNLSSLELGDSALYFCASSASSGGQNEQFFGPGTRLTVL.

This rearrangement joins TRBV30 to TRBJ2-3, with TRBD1 as a possible D gene (5 bases). CDR3 length: 12 amino acids. With 3 bases removed from V and 6 bases from J, the gap between germline ends came to 10 bases. Germline loops: CDR1 GTSNPN, CDR2 SVGIG (reference sequence). As DNA, the CDR3 is TGTGCCTGGAGCCTCCCAGGGGATACGCAGTATTTT. Translating it yields CAWSLPGDTQYF.

The chain carries TRBV9 and TRBJ2-2; 9 bases fit TRBD1. Germline CDR1 is SGDLS and CDR2 is YYNGEE. This CDR3 region has 15 residues. V shed 7 bases and J 7 bases; nucleotides not matched to a gene: 11. The CDR3 loop reads CASGAGTGFGGELFF. The CDR3, as DNA: TGTGCCAGCGGAGCCGGGACAGGGTTTGGCGGGGAGCTGTTTTTT.

The chain joins TRBV23-1 to TRBJ1-2; a possible D gene is TRBD1 (6 bases). TRBV23-1 is annotated as an ORF whose role is uncertain. The V end was cut by 8 bases, the J end by 9 bases, with 19 bases between. The CDR3 contains 13 residues. The CDR3 nucleotides read TGCGCCAGCCGCCGACAGGAGAAGGATAGCTACACCTTC. Translated, it gives CASRRQEKDSYTF.

V gene TRBV10-3 combines with J gene TRBJ1-2; D ambiguous. The V and J ends lost 5 bases and 0 bases respectively, with 10 bases between them. This CDR3 comprises 14 residues. Germline assignment: CDR1 ENHRY and CDR2 SYGVKD. This CDR3 reads CAISSDGTNYGYTF. DNA of the CDR3: TGTGCCATCAGTTCAGACGGAACTAACTATGGCTACACCTTC.

The chain couples TRBV30 to TRBJ1-2; D is uncertain. CDR3 length: 10 amino acids. Per germline, CDR1 GTSNPN and CDR2 SVGIG (reference sequence). Deletions cut 1 base from V and 12 bases from J, with 9 bases between. In DNA form, the CDR3 reads TGTGCCTGGAGTGGCCAAGGTCACACCTTC. Translated, it gives CAWSGQGHTF. Complete variable domain (other parts from reference TRBV30 and TRBJ1-2): SQTIHQWPATLVQPVGSPLSLECTVEGTSNPNLYWYRQAAGRGLQLLFYSVGIGQISSEVPQNLSASRPQDRQFILSSKKLLLSDSGFYLCAWSGQGHTFGSGTRLTVV.

In this sample, this clone turned up a few times. The chain carries TRBV15 and TRBJ2-3; D possibly corresponds to TRBD1 (6 bases). The CDR3 consists of 17 residues. Germline CDR1 LNHNV, CDR2 YYDKDF (reference sequence). With 2 bases removed from V and 3 bases from J, the gap between germline ends came to 18 bases. The chain's CDR3 is CATSRPQGSRWTDTQYF. CDR3 DNA sequence: TGTGCCACCAGCAGACCACAGGGTTCTAGATGGACAGATACGCAGTATTTT.

The chain is built from TRBV5-1 and TRBJ2-3, with 16 bases aligning to TRBD2. J was trimmed by 0 bases and V by 4 bases; bases with no gene match: 11. The CDR3 has 20 residues. From germline, CDR1 is SGHRS and CDR2 YFSETQ. The CDR3 DNA reads as TGCGCCAGCAGCCCGTGGACGGGGACTAGCGGGAGGGGGAGCACAGATACGCAGTATTTT. It encodes CASSPWTGTSGRGSTDTQYF.

This clone was recorded a few times. Other DNA sequences in the sample encode the same CDR3. The chain links TRBV11-3 to TRBJ2-3; 7 bases match TRBD1. With V trimmed by 3 bases and J by 5 bases, 8 bases remained unmatched. Germline V gene data show CDR1 as SGHNT and CDR2 as YENEEA. This CDR3 spans 15 amino acids. The CDR3 DNA reads TGTGCCAGCAGCTTGGGTACAGGGGCCGTAGATACGCAGTATTTT. This translates into CASSLGTGAVDTQYF. Variable domain in full (rest from reference TRBV11-3 and TRBJ2-3): EAGVVQSPRYKIIEKKQPVAFWCNPISGHNTLYWYLQNLGQGPELLIRYENEEAVDDSQLPKDRFSAERLKGVDSTLKIQPAELGDSAVYLCASSLGTGAVDTQYFGPGTRLTVL.

The rearrangement links TRBV7-6 to TRBJ1-1; 8 nucleotides agree with TRBD1. This CDR3 contains 13 residues. Unmatched junction bases numbered 8, after V lost 3 bases and J lost 11 bases. Germline loops: CDR1 SGHVS, CDR2 FNYEAQ. The CDR3 loop is CASSLTGEGGAFF. In nucleotides, the CDR3 is TGTGCCAGCAGCTTGACAGGGGAAGGCGGGGCTTTCTTT.

The J gene is TRBJ1-1, the V gene TRBV30; possible D gene TRBD1, 6 bases. Trimming cost V 0 bases and J 1 base, with 15 bases left between them. Germline CDR1 GTSNPN, CDR2 SVGIG (reference sequence). This CDR3 is built from 16 residues. The DNA for the CDR3 is TGTGCCTGGAGTGTGTACGAACCGGACAGGAACACTGAAGCTTTCTTT. Translation: CAWSVYEPDRNTEAFF.

This chain connects TRBV11-2 to TRBJ2-3; 10 bases line up with TRBD2. CDR1 SGHAT and CDR2 FQNNGV come from the germline V gene. The CDR3 is 17 residues long. J lost 1 base, V lost 5 bases, and 9 bases had no gene match. The CDR3 DNA reads as TGTGCCAGCAGCCCGGGGAGCGGGAGGGCCGGCACAGATACGCAGTATTTT. Its translation is CASSPGSGRAGTDTQYF.

CDR3 in amino acids: CASSPQGYTEAFF. As DNA, the CDR3 is TGTGCCAGCAGCCCGCAGGGGTATACTGAAGCTTTCTTT. The genes are TRBV7-9 and TRBJ1-1, with TRBD1 as a possible D gene (6 bases). Germline assignment: CDR1 SEHNR and CDR2 FQNEAQ (reference sequence). The CDR3 loop spans 13 amino acids. V lost 5 bases to trimming and J lost 5 bases, with 12 bases between them.

This chain uses TRBV6-5 with TRBJ2-7, with D possibly matching TRBD1 (6 bases). Trimming took off 6 bases at V and 5 bases at J, with 17 bases between the two ends. The CDR3 spans 14 residues. Germline CDR1 and CDR2: MNHEY and SVGAGI. The chain's CDR3 is CASRPTGRRNEQYF. The CDR3 nucleotides are TGTGCCAGCAGACCGACAGGTAGGAGGAACGAGCAGTACTTC.

The chain couples TRBV6-5 to TRBJ2-7; unclear D gene. Germline CDR1 reads MNHEY; CDR2 reads SVGAGI. The CDR3 has 14 residues. V was clipped by 2 bases and J by 0 bases, with 8 bases between them. In nucleotides, the CDR3 is TGTGCCAGCAGTTACGTCAGTGACTCCTACGAGCAGTACTTC. Protein product: CASSYVSDSYEQYF.

The chain links TRBV19 to TRBJ2-7; possible D gene TRBD2, 6 bases. Germline CDR1 reads LNHDA; CDR2 reads SQIVND (reference sequence). V was pared by 5 bases and J by 3 bases, with 14 bases between. The CDR3 covers 14 residues. Here the CDR3 reads CASSLGGLGYEQYF. DNA of the CDR3: TGTGCCAGTAGTCTCGGGGGATTAGGCTACGAGCAGTACTTC. The variable domain in full, completed from reference TRBV19 and TRBJ2-7, reads DGGITQSPKYLFRKEGQNVTLSCEQNLNHDAMYWYRQDPGQGLRLIYYSQIVNDFQKGDIAEGYSVSREKKESFPLTVTSAQKNPTAFYLCASSLGGLGYEQYFGPGTRLTVT.

The table lists this clone with a count of one. The chain recombines TRBV7-9 with TRBJ2-7, with TRBD1 identical over 7 bases. Germline assignment: CDR1 SEHNR and CDR2 FQNEAQ (reference sequence). The CDR3 is 14 residues long. J gave up 5 bases and V 0 bases, and 4 bases lay outside the gene matches. CDR3 loop: CASSLALGGDEQYF. In nucleotides, the CDR3 is TGTGCCAGCAGCTTAGCGTTAGGGGGCGACGAGCAGTACTTC.

This chain links TRBV15 with TRBJ2-5; D gene uncertain. The CDR3 is 15 residues long. The germline CDR1 and CDR2 sequences are LNHNV and YYDKDF (reference sequence). Between the trimmed V and J ends, which lost 2 bases and 5 bases, there was a span of 15 bases. This CDR3 is CATSRTPGPRETQYF. The CDR3 DNA sequence: TGTGCCACCAGCAGAACCCCGGGTCCAAGGGAGACCCAGTACTTC.

The chain combines TRBV12-5 with TRBJ1-1; D remains ambiguous. CDR3 length: 13 amino acids. Trimming left V 7 bases short and J 1 base short, with 10 bases between. Germline CDR1 is LGHNT and CDR2 is FRNRAP. The CDR3 here is CASALFQNTEAFF. Here the CDR3 DNA reads TGTGCTAGTGCCCTGTTTCAGAACACTGAAGCTTTCTTT.

The V and J genes are TRBV5-1 and TRBJ1-4; no reliable D call. The CDR3 length is 14 residues. Germline V gene lookup returns CDR1 SGHRS and CDR2 YFSETQ. V was clipped by 2 bases and J by 6 bases, with 11 bases between them. For the CDR3, the DNA is TGCGCCAGCAGCTTTACCACTTGGGATGAAAAACTGTTTTTT. Translation gives CASSFTTWDEKLFF.

On this clone: Other DNA sequences within the sample encode an identical CDR3. This rearrangement joins TRBV28 to TRBJ1-1; perhaps TRBD1 as D (5 bases). Germline V gene data show CDR1 as MDHEN and CDR2 as SYDVKM. V was clipped by 5 bases and J by 9 bases, with 7 bases between them. The CDR3 loop spans 10 amino acids. CDR3 amino acids: CASSDSQAFF. In nucleotides, the CDR3 is TGTGCCAGCAGTGACAGCCAAGCTTTCTTT.